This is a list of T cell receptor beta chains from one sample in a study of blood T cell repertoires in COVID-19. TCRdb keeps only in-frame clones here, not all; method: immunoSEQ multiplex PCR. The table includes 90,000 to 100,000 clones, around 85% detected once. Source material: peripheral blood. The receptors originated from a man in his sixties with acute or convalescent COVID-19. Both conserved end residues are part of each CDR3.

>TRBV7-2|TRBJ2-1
CASSRWQGNRNEQFF
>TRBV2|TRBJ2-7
CASSDRLAGGPLYF
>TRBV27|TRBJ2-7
CASSLEGLAGVPYYEQYF
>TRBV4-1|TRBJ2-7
CASSQDLGTSGRARYEQYF
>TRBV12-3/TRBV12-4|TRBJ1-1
CASSLTGVGEAFF
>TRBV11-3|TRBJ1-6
CASSFLPGRGNSPLHF
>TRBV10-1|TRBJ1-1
CASSERRNTEAFF
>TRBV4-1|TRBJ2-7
CASSQSGLAGGSYEQYF
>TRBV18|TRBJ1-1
CASSVGGAGTEAFF
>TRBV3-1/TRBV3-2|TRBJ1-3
CASSQVPPDSSGNTIYF